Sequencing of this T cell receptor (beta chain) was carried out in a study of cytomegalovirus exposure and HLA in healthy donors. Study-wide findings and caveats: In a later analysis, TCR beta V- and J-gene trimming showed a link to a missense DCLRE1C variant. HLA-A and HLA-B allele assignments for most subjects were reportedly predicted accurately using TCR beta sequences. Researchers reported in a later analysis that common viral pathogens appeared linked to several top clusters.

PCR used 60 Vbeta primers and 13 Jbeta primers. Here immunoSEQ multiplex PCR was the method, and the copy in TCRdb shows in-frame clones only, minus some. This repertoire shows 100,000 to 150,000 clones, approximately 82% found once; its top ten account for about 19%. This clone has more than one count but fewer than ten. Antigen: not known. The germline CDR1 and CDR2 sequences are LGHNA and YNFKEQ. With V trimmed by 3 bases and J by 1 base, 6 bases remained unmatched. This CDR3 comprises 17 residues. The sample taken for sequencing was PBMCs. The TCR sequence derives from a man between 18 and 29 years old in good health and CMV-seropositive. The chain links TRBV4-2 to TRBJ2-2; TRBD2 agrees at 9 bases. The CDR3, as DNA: TGTGCCAGCAGCCACGGCGGGGGGGCCGGGAACACCGGGGAGCTGTTTTTT. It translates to CASSHGGGAGNTGELFF.